The 24 T cell receptor beta chains reported below all come from one sample, sequenced in a study of cytomegalovirus exposure and HLA in healthy donors. PCR employed 60 Vbeta and 13 Jbeta primers. Clones were read by immunoSEQ multiplex PCR, and TCRdb kept only the in-frame ones, dropping some. This table holds some 200,000 clones. The material sequenced was PBMCs. Receptors originate from a man aged 25 to 40 in good health and CMV-seronegative.

The chain carries TRBV9 and TRBJ1-2; TRBD1 might be the D (5 bases). The V and J ends lost 4 bases and 6 bases respectively, with 7 bases between them. The CDR3 runs 11 residues. Germline CDR1 SGDLS, CDR2 YYNGEE. The CDR3 sequence: CASSPQDGYTF. Written as DNA, the CDR3 is TGTGCCAGCAGCCCACAGGATGGCTACACCTTC.

The J gene is TRBJ1-2, the V gene TRBV11-2; 10 bases map to TRBD1. This CDR3 region has 15 residues. Germline CDR1 SGHAT, CDR2 FQNNGV. The J segment lost 2 bases and the V segment lost 5 bases, leaving 5 bases of the junction unmatched. CDR3 residues: CASSGGTGANYGYTF. The CDR3 DNA is TGTGCCAGCAGCGGGGGGACAGGGGCGAACTATGGCTACACCTTC.

The chain couples TRBV11-3 to TRBJ1-2; 7 positions agree with TRBD1. Germline V gene sequence: CDR1 SGHNT, CDR2 YENEEA. CDR3 size: 15 residues. V was pared by 6 bases and J by 4 bases, with 11 bases of the junction left unmatched. The CDR3 is CASSKKGSGGYGYTF. The CDR3 nucleotides read TGTGCCAGCAGTAAAAAAGGCTCAGGGGGCTATGGCTACACCTTC.

The CDR3 loop is CASSLGSSYGYTF. The CDR3, as DNA: TGTGCCAGCAGCCTCGGGTCTAGCTATGGCTACACCTTC. The chain links TRBV6-5 to TRBJ1-2; D is undetermined. CDR1 MNHEY and CDR2 SVGAGI come from the germline V gene. This CDR3 contains 13 residues. The V end was cut by 6 bases, the J end by 4 bases, with 12 bases between.

The gene calls are TRBV25-1 and TRBJ1-3; 7 positions agree with TRBD1. This CDR3 is 13 amino acids long. The V segment lost 6 bases and the J segment 2 bases; nucleotides outside the gene matches: 1. Germline V gene data show CDR1 as MGHDK and CDR2 as SYGVNS. The CDR3 sequence is CASSDRAGNTIYF. Written as DNA, the CDR3 is TGTGCCAGCAGCGACAGGGCTGGAAACACCATATATTTT.

This rearrangement joins TRBV28 to TRBJ1-1; tentative D call: TRBD1 (6 bases). CDR3 length: 15 residues. Between the trimmed V and J ends, which lost 8 bases and 3 bases, there was a span of 19 bases. Germline CDR1 reads MDHEN; CDR2 reads SYDVKM. The CDR3 nucleotides are TGTGCCAGCCCCGGGGTGGGGGCGCGGTACACTGAAGCTTTCTTT. Amino acids: CASPGVGARYTEAFF.

Remarks on this clone: Other nucleotide sequences from this sample produce the same CDR3. CDR3 protein: CSVEVPGGNTEAFF. CDR3 nucleotides: TGCAGCGTTGAAGTGCCGGGGGGGAACACTGAAGCTTTCTTT. This sequence joins TRBV29-1 and TRBJ1-1, with D perhaps matching TRBD1 (5 bases). The germline V and J ends were trimmed by 1 base and 1 base, with 10 bases remaining between them. The germline V gene encodes CDR1 SQVTM and CDR2 ANQGSEA. This CDR3 has 14 residues.

This chain connects TRBV4-1 to TRBJ2-3; D call uncertain. Germline loops: CDR1 MGHRA, CDR2 YSYEKL. V was cut by 0 bases and J by 4 bases, with 8 bases left in between. This CDR3 comprises 14 residues. DNA of the CDR3: TGCGCCAGCAGCCAAGAGCACTCCCCAGATACGCAGTATTTT. Amino acids: CASSQEHSPDTQYF.

V gene TRBV4-1 combines with J gene TRBJ2-4; TRBD1 is a possible D gene (5 bases). Trimming cost V 1 base and J 0 bases, with 7 bases left between them. Per the germline V gene, CDR1 is MGHRA and CDR2 is YSYEKL. This CDR3 has 15 amino acids. The CDR3: CASSQAGLAKNIQYF. For the CDR3, the DNA is TGCGCCAGCAGCCAAGCAGGGTTAGCCAAAAACATTCAGTACTTC.

The chain carries TRBV19 and TRBJ1-1; 7 bases agree with TRBD1. The V segment lost 6 bases and the J segment 4 bases; nucleotides outside the gene matches: 5. The CDR3 has 13 amino acids. Germline V gene sequence: CDR1 LNHDA, CDR2 SQIVND (reference sequence). Here the CDR3 reads CASSATGVTEAFF. CDR3 in DNA: TGTGCCAGTAGCGCTACAGGGGTCACTGAAGCTTTCTTT.

The chain recombines TRBV7-2 with TRBJ1-3, with TRBD1 as a possible D gene (6 bases). V was clipped by 3 bases and J by 4 bases, with 13 bases between them. Germline V gene sequence: CDR1 SGHTA, CDR2 FQGNSA. The CDR3 length is 15 residues. The CDR3 reads CASSLGGALGNTIYF. The CDR3 coding sequence is TGTGCCAGCAGCTTGGGGGGGGCCCTAGGAAACACCATATATTTT.

The CDR3 coding sequence is TGTGCCAGCAGCCATCCCCGGCAGGGGCCGCCTGCAACTAATGAAAAACTGTTTTTT. Its protein product is CASSHPRQGPPATNEKLFF. The chain recombines TRBV7-9 with TRBJ1-4, with a weak D call TRBD1 (6 bases). Trimming took 5 bases from V and 0 from J, leaving 22 bases between them. The CDR3 is made up of 19 amino acids. Germline values: CDR1 SEHNR, CDR2 FQNEAQ (reference sequence).

The chain carries TRBV5-4 and TRBJ2-4; TRBD1 aligns across 9 bases. With 1 base clipped from V and 6 bases from J, the junction kept 2 bases outside the gene matches. This CDR3 region has 14 residues. CDR1 and CDR2 from the germline V gene are SGHNT and YYREEE (reference sequence). The CDR3 DNA is TGTGCCAGCAGCTTGAGACAGGGGGTAAACATTCAGTACTTC. It encodes CASSLRQGVNIQYF.

This chain uses TRBV18 with TRBJ1-4; D unclear. The CDR3 contains 18 residues. V dropped 3 bases and J dropped 5 bases, with 22 bases sitting between them. Germline CDR1 is KGHSH and CDR2 is LQKENI. The CDR3 coding sequence is TGTGCCAGCTCACCGGGCCGTGAAGGGCTCGGAGGGAATGAAAAACTGTTTTTT. Its protein product is CASSPGREGLGGNEKLFF.

The chain combines TRBV5-1 with TRBJ2-4, with D possibly TRBD2 on 5 matching bases. CDR3 length: 17 residues. The germline CDR1 and CDR2 sequences are SGHRS and YFSETQ. V was pared by 4 bases and J by 0 bases, with 17 bases between. CDR3 bases: TGCGCCAGCAGCGGATTTTCGACGGGGATAGCCAAAAACATTCAGTACTTC. Translation: CASSGFSTGIAKNIQYF. Full variable domain (missing parts from reference TRBV5-1 and TRBJ2-4): KAGVTQTPRYLIKTRGQQVTLSCSPISGHRSVSWYQQTPGQGLQFLFEYFSETQRNKGNFPGRFSGRQFSNSRSEMNVSTLELGDSALYLCASSGFSTGIAKNIQYFGAGTRLSVL.

The chain has TRBV5-8 and TRBJ1-2; 8 bases are a match to TRBD1. The CDR3 loop spans 14 amino acids. Germline CDR1 is SGHTS and CDR2 is YDEGEE. V lost 4 bases to trimming and J lost 7 bases; unmatched junction nucleotides: 9. CDR3 sequence reads: CASSPRDRSRGYTF. The CDR3 DNA sequence: TGTGCCAGCAGCCCCCGGGACAGGAGCCGTGGCTACACCTTC.

The chain has TRBV2 and TRBJ2-1, with 7 bases matching TRBD2. The CDR3 extends over 17 amino acids. With V trimmed by 7 bases and J by 0 bases, 12 bases remained unmatched. Germline V lookup: CDR1 SNHLY, CDR2 FYNNEI. CDR3: CASTWGAGVVSYNEQFF. CDR3 sequence (DNA): TGTGCCAGCACCTGGGGTGCGGGAGTGGTCTCCTACAATGAGCAGTTCTTC.

In nucleotides, the CDR3 is TGTGCCAGCTCACCACCTAACGGGGGGGCCTACGAGCAGTACTTC. It yields the protein CASSPPNGGAYEQYF. V and J are TRBV18 and TRBJ2-7; TRBD2 matches 8 bases. The germline gives CDR1 KGHSH, CDR2 LQKENI. The V and J ends lost 0 bases and 2 bases, in that order; junction bases with no gene match: 3. The CDR3 totals 15 residues.

For the CDR3, the DNA is TGTGCCAGCAGTAAAACCCCCTTGCGGGAGGGCCTCTACGAGCAGTACTTC. This gives the protein CASSKTPLREGLYEQYF. This chain links TRBV27 with TRBJ2-7, with 9 bases identical to TRBD2. J lost 3 bases, V lost 5 bases, and 14 bases had no gene match. Germline-derived CDR1 and CDR2 are MNHEY and SMNVEV (reference sequence). The length of the CDR3 is 17 residues.

J is TRBJ2-7 and V is TRBV28, with 8 bases identical to TRBD1. This CDR3 is built from 14 residues. Trimming took 6 bases from V and 11 from J; bases not matched to a gene: 15. The germline V gene has CDR1 MDHEN and CDR2 SYDVKM. CDR3 loop: CASRPRPSTGGEYF. For the CDR3, the DNA is TGTGCCAGCAGGCCTCGGCCAAGTACAGGGGGAGAGTACTTC. The variable domain in full, with the rest retrieved from reference TRBV28 and TRBJ2-7, is DVKVTQSSRYLVKRTGEKVFLECVQDMDHENMFWYRQDPGLGLRLIYFSYDVKMKEKGDIPEGYSVSREKKERFSLILESASTNQTSMYLCASRPRPSTGGEYFGPGTRLTVT.

This rearrangement joins TRBV6-1 to TRBJ1-4, with 7 bases aligning to TRBD1. Germline assignment: CDR1 MNHNS and CDR2 SASEGT. This CDR3 spans 16 amino acids. Trimming took 3 bases from V and 8 from J; bases not matched to a gene: 12. In DNA, the CDR3 is TGTGCCAGCAGTGACAATCAACAGGGGATACTGGAAAAACTGTTTTTT. It is translated as CASSDNQQGILEKLFF.

The V call is TRBV28, the J call TRBJ1-6, with a possible D match to TRBD1 (6 bases). CDR1 is MDHEN, CDR2 SYDVKM, per germline. The CDR3 consists of 16 residues. V was clipped by 5 bases and J by 5 bases, with 16 bases between them. The CDR3 nucleotides read TGTGCCAGCAGTGAGGACAGAAGACCTAATAATTCACCCCTCCACTTT. Translating it yields CASSEDRRPNNSPLHF.

The J gene is TRBJ2-3, the V gene TRBV5-1; 7 bases align to TRBD1. V gave up 1 base and J gave up 0 bases; unmatched junction bases: 8. The CDR3 extends over 17 amino acids. Looked up from germline, CDR1 is SGHRS and CDR2 is YFSETQ. CDR3 nucleotide sequence: TGCGCCAGCAGCTTGTCGGGACAGTTAGGAAGCACAGATACGCAGTATTTT. It is translated as CASSLSGQLGSTDTQYF.

The CDR3 reads CASSVGLSGEGQETQYF. The CDR3 nucleotides read TGTGCCAGCAGCGTAGGATTATCGGGAGAGGGCCAAGAGACCCAGTACTTC. This sequence joins TRBV9 and TRBJ2-5; the D gene is possibly TRBD2 (6 bases). From germline, CDR1 is SGDLS and CDR2 YYNGEE. Trimming stripped 0 bases from V and 1 base from J, with 16 bases between. This CDR3 is 17 amino acids long.